These 26 T cell receptor beta chains were all obtained from the same sample, sequenced in a study of blood T cell repertoires in COVID-19. Only in-frame clones appear in the TCRdb table, and some are missing; sequencing was by immunoSEQ multiplex PCR. The repertoire holds 200,000 to 250,000 clones, with 65% to 85% as singletons. What was sequenced was peripheral blood. The source of these receptors is a human donor in a cohort sampled during active COVID-19.

This chain links TRBV18 with TRBJ2-1; D is ambiguous. Germline CDR1 and CDR2: KGHSH and LQKENI. Trimming cost V 6 bases and J 0 bases, with 15 bases left between them. The CDR3 is 16 residues long. CDR3 DNA sequence: TGTGCCAGCTCCCGGCTAGTCACGAGCTCCTACAATGAGCAGTTCTTC. This codes for CASSRLVTSSYNEQFF.

The rearrangement joins TRBV28 to TRBJ2-1, with TRBD1 matching 9 bases. Germline V lookup: CDR1 MDHEN, CDR2 SYDVKM. The V gene end was trimmed by 6 bases and the J gene end by 9 bases; junction bases not matched to a gene: 6. This CDR3 contains 13 residues. CDR3: CASSAQGAGEQFF. As DNA, the CDR3 is TGTGCCAGCAGCGCACAGGGGGCGGGTGAGCAGTTCTTC. Together with reference TRBV28 and TRBJ2-1, the CDR3 gives the full variable domain: DVKVTQSSRYLVKRTGEKVFLECVQDMDHENMFWYRQDPGLGLRLIYFSYDVKMKEKGDIPEGYSVSREKKERFSLILESASTNQTSMYLCASSAQGAGEQFFGPGTRLTVL.

The chain uses TRBV5-1 and TRBJ1-3; 8 nucleotides agree with TRBD1. The CDR3 contains 18 residues. Looked up from germline, CDR1 is SGHRS and CDR2 is YFSETQ. Germline trimming cut 1 base from V and 3 bases from J; bases unmatched to any gene: 12. CDR3 DNA sequence: TGCGCCAGCAGCTTGAATATTTATGGACAGGGATTTGGAAACACCATATATTTT. Its protein is CASSLNIYGQGFGNTIYF.

The V gene is TRBV3-1 (or the pseudogene TRBV3-2), the J gene TRBJ1-5, with TRBD1 matching over 9 bases. The junction had 3 bases not matched to a gene; V was cut back by 4 bases and J by 5 bases. Germline V gene data show CDR1 as LGHDT and CDR2 as YNNKEL (reference sequence). CDR3 size: 14 residues. CDR3: CASSPQGAHQPQHF. CDR3 bases: TGTGCCAGCAGCCCACAGGGGGCCCATCAGCCCCAGCATTTT.

This clone has more than one count but fewer than ten. This chain links TRBV5-5 with TRBJ2-1, with 7 bases fitting TRBD1. V gave up 0 bases and J gave up 4 bases; unmatched junction bases: 7. This CDR3 is 16 amino acids long. Germline CDR1 reads SGHKS; CDR2 reads YYEKEE (reference sequence). The CDR3 coding sequence is TGTGCCAGCAGCTTGGATGGGGCCAGGGGGTACAATGAGCAGTTCTTC. Its translation is CASSLDGARGYNEQFF.

V gene TRBV27 combines with J gene TRBJ1-5, with 10 bases identical to TRBD1. V was pared by 6 bases and J by 0 bases, with 5 bases of the junction left unmatched. The CDR3 is 16 residues long. Germline CDR1 MNHEY, CDR2 SMNVEV (reference sequence). DNA of the CDR3: TGTGCCAGCAGACTGGGACAGGGGAATAGCAATCAGCCCCAGCATTTT. Amino acid sequence: CASRLGQGNSNQPQHF.

V gene TRBV6-5 combines with J gene TRBJ1-4; D possibly corresponds to TRBD1 (5 bases). The V end was cut by 8 bases, the J end by 5 bases, with 18 bases between. This CDR3 contains 15 residues. CDR1 is MNHEY, CDR2 SVGAGI, per germline. The CDR3 nucleotides are TGTGCCAGCCGGGGGATTCAGGGAGGGAATGAAAAACTGTTTTTT. Its protein product is CASRGIQGGNEKLFF.

J is TRBJ2-2 and V is TRBV5-1, with TRBD1 identical over 9 bases. The V and J ends lost 0 bases and 4 bases, in that order; junction bases with no gene match: 7. CDR1 SGHRS and CDR2 YFSETQ come from the germline V gene. This CDR3 spans 17 amino acids. The chain's CDR3 is CASSLAGQGRSTGELFF. CDR3 DNA: TGCGCCAGCAGCTTGGCGGGACAGGGTCGCAGCACCGGGGAGCTGTTTTTT.

J is TRBJ1-5 and V is TRBV29-1; 12 nucleotides align to TRBD1. CDR1 is SQVTM, CDR2 ANQGSEA, per germline. V dropped 6 bases and J dropped 1; count of bases not matched to a gene: 13. CDR3 length: 18 amino acids. The CDR3 loop is CSVSGGTGGARSNQPQHF. CDR3 DNA sequence: TGCAGCGTGTCGGGAGGGACAGGGGGCGCAAGGAGCAATCAGCCCCAGCATTTT.

The genes are TRBV15 and TRBJ2-7; TRBD1 matches at 12 bases. Losses at the gene ends were 4 bases for V and 7 bases for J; bases not matched to a gene: 8. The V gene's germline CDR1 is LNHNV and CDR2 YYDKDF (reference sequence). This CDR3 has 15 residues. CDR3 protein: CATSKPGQGAGEQYF. DNA of the CDR3: TGTGCCACCAGCAAGCCGGGACAGGGGGCGGGGGAGCAGTACTTC.

This chain uses TRBV19 with TRBJ2-6; unclear D gene. Germline CDR1 reads LNHDA; CDR2 reads SQIVND (reference sequence). Between the trimmed V and J ends, which lost 5 bases and 3 bases, there was a span of 8 bases. This CDR3 spans 14 amino acids. CDR3 nucleotides: TGTGCCAGTAGTCACGGCGGTGGGGCCAACGTCCTGACTTTC. It specifies CASSHGGGANVLTF. The full variable domain, in which reference TRBV19 and TRBJ2-6 provide the parts outside the CDR3, is DGGITQSPKYLFRKEGQNVTLSCEQNLNHDAMYWYRQDPGQGLRLIYYSQIVNDFQKGDIAEGYSVSREKKESFPLTVTSAQKNPTAFYLCASSHGGGANVLTFGAGSRLTVL.

The CDR3 nucleotides are TGTGCCAACACTTCCGAAGTCGGGGGAGCGGCAGCTTTCTTT. This encodes CANTSEVGGAAAFF. V gene TRBV27 combines with J gene TRBJ1-1; D perhaps matches TRBD1 (5 bases). Germline V gene sequence: CDR1 MNHEY, CDR2 SMNVEV (reference sequence). Trimming shortened V by 10 bases and J by 10 bases, and 25 bases separated the two germline ends. The CDR3 totals 14 residues.

The rearrangement uses TRBV2 and TRBJ1-2; no reliable D call. The CDR3 spans 13 residues. Germline loops: CDR1 SNHLY, CDR2 FYNNEI. V was trimmed by 2 bases and J by 8 bases, leaving 12 bases between them. The DNA for the CDR3 is TGTGCCAGCAGTGAAAGTAAGAGAAGCGGCTACACCTTC. This sequence encodes CASSESKRSGYTF. Combining the CDR3 with reference TRBV2 and TRBJ1-2 gives the whole variable domain EPEVTQTPSHQVTQMGQEVILRCVPISNHLYFYWYRQILGQKVEFLVSFYNNEISEKSEIFDDQFSVERPDGSNFTLKIRSTKLEDSAMYFCASSESKRSGYTFGSGTRLTVV.

The chain joins TRBV14 to TRBJ2-5; D not resolved. The germline V gene has CDR1 SGHDN and CDR2 FVKESK. The CDR3 loop spans 12 amino acids. V lost 5 bases, J lost 4 bases, and 8 bases lay in between. The CDR3: CASSELRETQYF. In DNA, the CDR3 is TGTGCCAGCAGCGAACTACGAGAGACCCAGTACTTC.

This chain uses TRBV18 with TRBJ1-6, with D possibly matching TRBD1 (5 bases). V was clipped by 4 bases and J by 10 bases, with 11 bases between them. The CDR3 has 13 amino acids. The V gene's germline CDR1 is KGHSH and CDR2 LQKENI. The CDR3 here is CASSLSRESPLHF. CDR3 DNA: TGTGCCAGCTCACTCAGCAGGGAATCACCCCTCCACTTT.

The chain employs TRBV27 and TRBJ1-3; 7 nucleotides match TRBD1. CDR1 and CDR2 from the germline V gene are MNHEY and SMNVEV (reference sequence). The CDR3 length is 16 residues. V shed 5 bases and J 3 bases; nucleotides not matched to a gene: 10. DNA for the CDR3: TGTGCCAGCAGTCCCTCCCAGGGGGAGCATGGAAACACCATATATTTT. This encodes CASSPSQGEHGNTIYF.

This chain uses TRBV28 with TRBJ1-5, with TRBD1 matching over 10 bases. This CDR3 contains 17 residues. After removal of 5 bases from V and 1 base from J, the junction contained 8 bases not matched to a gene. Per the germline V gene, CDR1 is MDHEN and CDR2 is SYDVKM. The CDR3 nucleotides read TGTGCCAGCAGTACCATTAGACAGGGGGCGAGCAATCAGCCCCAGCATTTT. Amino acids: CASSTIRQGASNQPQHF.

In this sample, this clone turned up a few times. V usage is TRBV7-8 and J usage is TRBJ2-7; 12 positions match TRBD1. Per the germline V gene, CDR1 is SGHVS and CDR2 is FQNEAQ. The CDR3 consists of 15 residues. V lost 4 bases and J lost 3; bases outside the gene matches: 4. The CDR3 loop reads CASSSRDRGLYEQYF. DNA of the CDR3: TGTGCCAGCAGCTCCCGGGACAGGGGGCTCTACGAGCAGTACTTC. Based on the CDR3 plus reference TRBV7-8 and TRBJ2-7, the full variable domain is GAGVSQSPRYKVAKRGQDVALRCDPISGHVSLFWYQQALGQGPEFLTYFQNEAQLDKSGLPSDRFFAERPEGSVSTLKIQRTQQEDSAVYLCASSSRDRGLYEQYFGPGTRLTVT.

The chain links TRBV20-1 to TRBJ2-7, with TRBD1 matching 8 bases. Germline V gives CDR1 DFQATT, CDR2 SNEGSKA (reference sequence). The J segment lost 0 bases and the V segment lost 3 bases, leaving 4 bases of the junction unmatched. CDR3 length: 14 residues. The CDR3 region has the DNA TGCAGTGCTAGTAGGACAGGGAGCTCCTACGAGCAGTACTTC. This translates into CSASRTGSSYEQYF.

The chain couples TRBV11-2 to TRBJ2-1; 11 nucleotides match TRBD2. Germline V lookup: CDR1 SGHAT, CDR2 FQNNGV. The CDR3 is made up of 16 amino acids. With 1 base clipped from V and 6 bases from J, the junction kept 5 bases outside the gene matches. The CDR3 here is CASSLVASGGTNEQFF. CDR3 bases: TGTGCCAGCAGCTTAGTGGCTAGCGGGGGGACCAATGAGCAGTTCTTC.

The chain is built from TRBV2 and TRBJ2-7, with 12 positions matching TRBD2. Losses at the gene ends were 6 bases for V and 1 base for J; bases not matched to a gene: 4. This CDR3 is built from 15 residues. Germline CDR1 reads SNHLY; CDR2 reads FYNNEI. The CDR3 sequence: CASRKGLAGSYEQYF. The CDR3 nucleotides are TGTGCCAGCAGGAAAGGACTAGCGGGGTCCTACGAGCAGTACTTC.

The gene calls are TRBV5-8 and TRBJ2-7; possible D gene TRBD1, 5 bases. The CDR3 length is 15 residues. Germline CDR1 and CDR2: SGHTS and YDEGEE. With 2 bases removed from V and 4 bases from J, the gap between germline ends came to 16 bases. This CDR3 reads CASSFRTLITYEQYF. The DNA of the CDR3 is TGTGCCAGCAGCTTCCGGACACTTATTACGTACGAGCAGTACTTC.

The chain employs TRBV27 and TRBJ2-3, with 9 bases lining up with TRBD1. Germline CDR1 MNHEY, CDR2 SMNVEV (reference sequence). The ends lost 0 bases at V and 1 base at J; junction bases unmatched: 14. The CDR3 runs to 20 residues. The CDR3 here is CASSLSPGQGMGYRTDTQYF. The CDR3 coding sequence is TGTGCCAGCAGTTTATCCCCGGGACAGGGAATGGGGTACCGCACAGATACGCAGTATTTT.

This chain connects TRBV6-5 to TRBJ2-7, with TRBD1 matching over 10 bases. This CDR3 is 14 amino acids long. The V and J ends lost 6 bases and 3 bases, in that order; junction bases with no gene match: 5. Germline V gene sequence: CDR1 MNHEY, CDR2 SVGAGI. Here the CDR3 reads CASRGQGVSYEQYF. The CDR3 coding sequence is TGTGCCAGCAGAGGACAGGGGGTTAGCTACGAGCAGTACTTC.

V gene TRBV5-1 combines with J gene TRBJ2-6; 11 bases agree with TRBD1. J lost 0 bases, V lost 3 bases, and 5 bases had no gene match. The CDR3 length is 18 residues. The germline V gene has CDR1 SGHRS and CDR2 YFSETQ. For the CDR3, the DNA is TGCGCCAGCAGCTCTGGACAGGGGGCGCGCTCTGGGGCCAACGTCCTGACTTTC. It is translated as CASSSGQGARSGANVLTF.

The V gene is TRBV28, the J gene TRBJ2-2, with 7 bases fitting TRBD1. The V gene's germline CDR1 is MDHEN and CDR2 SYDVKM. This CDR3 is built from 14 residues. The V segment lost 6 bases and the J segment 9 bases; nucleotides outside the gene matches: 10. In DNA form, the CDR3 reads TGTGCCAGCAGGACGGGACAGAGCTCCCGGGAGCTGTTTTTT. Translated: CASRTGQSSRELFF.